The present entry profiles one T cell receptor beta chain with its context. This sample is part of a study of blood T cell repertoires in COVID-19. On the study more broadly: Specimens from acute and convalescent COVID-19 originated in the United States, Italy and Spain. PBMCs, B-cell-depleted T cells, or T cells provided the cDNA or gDNA that made up the material.

The repertoire was sequenced with immunoSEQ multiplex PCR; TCRdb's copy has only in-frame clones and lacks some. The repertoire has 35,000 to 50,000 clones, approximately 73% of them found once; the top ten carry about 26%. Looked up from germline, CDR1 is ENHRY and CDR2 is SYGVKD. The CDR3 runs 16 residues. Losses at the gene ends were 2 bases for V and 8 bases for J; bases not matched to a gene: 10. Sequenced sample: peripheral blood. The V call is TRBV10-3, the J call TRBJ2-1, with 9 bases aligning to TRBD1. The sequence was collected from an elderly man with acute or convalescent COVID-19. CDR3 amino acids: CAISENLGTGIDEQFF. The CDR3 nucleotides read TGTGCCATCAGTGAGAACTTAGGGACAGGGATCGATGAGCAGTTCTTC.